This entry describes one T cell receptor beta chain. A few counts support this clonotype. Its antigen target is currently unknown. One base away there is no much larger clone; base qualities are not given. The library was produced with RT-PCR. TCRdb lists the instrument as Illumina HiSeq 2500. In-frame beta chains were kept once TCRdb had trimmed the public reads at Q25 with fastp and called clones with MiXCR. CDR3 protein duplicates are merged, each entry listing the most common genes and DNA. This sample comprises approximately 530,000 distinct CDR3 sequences, less than 10% of them detected only once. The top ten hold roughly 13% of the sample. The data stem from a study of response to subunit inactivated influenza vaccine (dated by TCRdb to the late 2010s). Background for the entire study: Deep quantitative T cell receptor repertoire profiling was used in the study to track responses to a trivalent subunit inactivated influenza vaccine.

Paper-wide results and their limitations: The authors proposed that each seasonal influenza vaccination may bring in only a limited number of new T cells.

Trimming removed 2 bases from V and 0 bases from J; the gene matches leave 4 bases unexplained. Taken from cysteine to phenylalanine, the CDR3 has 16 residues. The sequence is cut down to CDR3 DNA, 48 bases in frame from base 1. CDR1 and CDR2, looked up from the germline V gene, are SGHRS and YFSETQ. The receptor comes from a man in his fifties or sixties who received an inactivated influenza vaccine. Donor details come from another sample of the same person, matched by shared clones. The sequencing here drew on PBMCs from blood, taken 23 months after vaccination. The chain is encoded by TRBV5-1 joined to TRBJ2-2; the junction holds 7 bases that match TRBD1. The nucleotide sequence is given as TGCGCCAGCAGCTTCGTTACAGGGGCGAACACCGGGGAGCTGTTTTTT. The encoded protein is CASSFVTGANTGELFF.